These 8 T cell receptor beta chains share one sample of origin, sequenced in a study of patients and donors after allogeneic stem cell transplantation. TCRdb reprocessed the RT-PCR reads with MiXCR, giving one entry per CDR3 protein. The sample lists tens of thousands of distinct CDR3 sequences, around 5% seen once, with approximately 2.5% in the top ten. The sequenced sample was blood, either unsorted or a sorted T cell fraction (not recorded which). The source is a human donor who was either an allogeneic HSCT recipient or a stem cell or donor lymphocyte infusion donor (not recorded which). It is not recorded whose cells these are; they may come from a transplant donor.

This clonotype has ten or more counts. The CDR3 DNA is TGTGCCAGCAGTCCTGGACTATCCCAGCCCCAGCATTTT. Translated: CASSPGLSQPQHF. The rearrangement joins TRBV12-3 or TRBV12-4 to TRBJ1-5; D remains ambiguous. V dropped 5 bases and J dropped 7 bases, with 12 bases sitting between them. This CDR3 has 13 amino acids.

This clonotype was seen many times. The CDR3, as DNA: TGCAGTGCTAGAGAACAGGGGTCGCGTACTGAAGCTTTCTTT. Amino acids: CSAREQGSRTEAFF. The chain carries TRBV20-1 and TRBJ1-1, with 7 positions matching TRBD1. Germline V gene data show CDR1 as DFQATT and CDR2 as SNEGSKA (reference sequence). There are 14 residues in the CDR3. With 0 bases clipped from V and 5 bases from J, the junction kept 6 bases outside the gene matches.

This clonotype was recorded many times. V and J are TRBV5-1 and TRBJ2-5; TRBD1 aligns across 9 bases. Losses at the gene ends were 4 bases for V and 4 bases for J; bases not matched to a gene: 8. CDR3 length: 15 amino acids. CDR1 is SGHRS and CDR2 is YFSETQ in the germline V gene. This CDR3 is CASSRNTGGGETQYF. The DNA of the CDR3 is TGCGCCAGCAGCAGGAACACAGGGGGCGGAGAGACCCAGTACTTC.

This clonotype was seen many times. The chain is built from TRBV3-1 and TRBJ2-7; TRBD1 aligns across 10 bases. Looked up from germline, CDR1 is LGHDT and CDR2 is YNNKEL (reference sequence). The J segment lost 4 bases and the V segment lost 1 base, leaving 4 bases of the junction unmatched. This CDR3 contains 15 residues. In DNA form, the CDR3 reads TGTGCCAGCAGCCAAGGGGACAGGGGACTGTACGAGCAGTACTTC. It is translated as CASSQGDRGLYEQYF.

In this sample, this clonotype turned up many times. The chain is built from TRBV7-8 and TRBJ2-3; D assignment may be TRBD1 or TRBD2 (6 bases each). The CDR3 covers 14 residues. Trimming left V 5 bases short and J 6 bases short, with 15 bases between. Germline V CDR1 and CDR2: SGHVS, FQNEAQ. The CDR3 reads CASSPTGARDTQYF. In nucleotides, the CDR3 is TGTGCCAGCAGCCCCACGGGGGCCAGGGATACGCAGTATTTT.

In its sample, this clonotype was seen many times. The CDR3 is CASTGTSGGGTYEQYF. DNA for the CDR3: TGTGCCAGCACAGGGACTAGCGGGGGTGGAACCTACGAGCAGTACTTC. This chain connects TRBV14 to TRBJ2-7; 14 nucleotides agree with TRBD2. Germline V gene lookup returns CDR1 SGHDN and CDR2 FVKESK. V trimming: 7 bases; J trimming: 2 bases; junction bases outside the gene matches: 7. This CDR3 comprises 16 residues.

This clonotype was detected ten times or more. The chain carries TRBV5-6 and TRBJ2-1, with TRBD2 as a possible D gene (6 bases). Trimming left V 3 bases short and J 3 bases short, with 10 bases between. This CDR3 is built from 14 residues. Germline V gene lookup returns CDR1 SGHDT and CDR2 YYEEEE. In DNA form, the CDR3 reads TGTGCCAGCAGCTCGCGGGGCCTCTACAATGAGCAGTTCTTC. Its translation is CASSSRGLYNEQFF.

This clonotype was recorded many times. The chain employs TRBV6-6 and TRBJ1-2; TRBD1 agrees at 8 bases. The V gene's germline CDR1 is MNHNY and CDR2 SVGAGI (reference sequence). J gave up 7 bases and V 5 bases, and 3 bases lay outside the gene matches. The length of the CDR3 is 12 residues. CDR3 bases: TGTGCCAGCAGTGGGACAGGTGGTGGCTACACCTTC. The encoded protein is CASSGTGGGYTF.